Only a few counts were recorded for the clone carrying this T cell receptor beta chain. Its antigen remains unknown. There are 11 residues in the CDR3. Trimming removed 6 bases from V and 5 bases from J, with 10 bases in between. From germline, CDR1 is DFQATT and CDR2 SNEGSKA (reference sequence). This record belongs to a study of CD8+CD57+ T cells in acquired aplastic anemia. About the research overall: DNA recovered from sorted CD4+ and CD8+ cells had a mean of approximately 3.2 ug. Whole-study findings and limits: CD8+ Simpson's diversity showed no significant patient-control difference.

Profiling that covered TCR beta VDJ and CDR3 relied on genomic DNA as its template. TCRdb reprocessed the reads with MiXCR, giving one entry per CDR3 protein. Of roughly 500,000 distinct CDR3 sequences listed, about a third were seen once; the top ten hold 0.82%. An expansion of CD8+CD57+ cells by flow cytometry had been shown in patients chosen for sequencing. Each of the patients presented with severe acquired aplastic anemia. This TCR was recovered from a human donor with aplastic anemia. V gene TRBV20-1 combines with J gene TRBJ1-1; the D gene is possibly TRBD1 (6 bases). The sequencing input was sorted CD4+, CD8+, or CD8+CD57+ T cells (not recorded which) from PBMCs. Written as DNA, the CDR3 is TGCAGTGCGCCGAGGGGGACTGAAGCTTTCTTT. It is translated as CSAPRGTEAFF.